What follows describes a single T cell receptor beta chain. The data were taken from a study of blood T cell repertoires in COVID-19. Methods used by the authors: Reference gene primer amplification in the assay estimated nucleated cell counts. Using immunoSEQ multiplex PCR, the repertoire was profiled, and TCRdb retains in-frame clones only, with some absent. V and J calls and clone size come straight from that table; D and trimming were deduced from the DNA. Of about 300,000 clones listed, nearly 90% are singletons. Per germline, CDR1 DFQATT and CDR2 SNEGSKA (reference sequence). V was clipped by 6 bases and J by 8 bases, with 13 bases between them. This CDR3 region has 11 residues.

The chain couples TRBV20-1 to TRBJ1-2; D is perhaps TRBD1 (5 bases). The material sequenced was PBMCs or T cells enriched from blood (not recorded which). This clonotype was obtained from a woman aged 45-60 years who had been exposed to COVID-19. The CDR3 here is CSASPGGGYTF. The CDR3 DNA reads as TGCAGTGCCTCGCCCGGGGGAGGCTACACCTTC.